This T cell receptor beta chain comes out of a study of identical twins. TCRdb ran MiXCR on the 5' RACE reads and lists one entry per CDR3 protein. This table holds about 720,000 distinct CDR3 sequences, about 9.4% found once. On this clonotype: The germline gene is not matched at one end of the junction; a read error may be the cause.

This CDR3 contains 14 residues. Germline V gene sequence: CDR1 SGDLS, CDR2 YYNGEE. The data were also submitted as part of a second study, on yellow fever vaccine responses in identical twins.

The sequenced sample was PBMCs. V and J are TRBV9 and TRBJ1-1; the D gene is possibly TRBD1 (6 bases). This clonotype was sampled from a young woman in good health. Written as DNA, the CDR3 is TGTGCCAGCAGCGTAGAGGGCCTAGGGGGGACTTACGTCTTT. This encodes CASSVEGLGGTYVF. Complete variable domain (other parts from reference TRBV9 and TRBJ1-1): DSGVTQTPKHLITATGQRVTLRCSPRSGDLSVYWYQQSLDQGLQFLIQYYNGEERAKGNILERFSAQQFPDLHSELNLSSLELGDSALYFCASSVEGLGGTYVFGQGTRLTVV.